The rows below give T cell receptor beta chains drawn from one sample of a study of early T cells in non-severe SARS-CoV-2 infection. TCRdb re-derived calls from the 5' RACE reads in MiXCR, one entry per CDR3 protein. The sample lists fewer than 60,000 distinct CDR3 sequences; approximately 10% were seen once. Sequenced sample: whole blood. These receptors originate from an adult who was a healthcare worker with PCR-confirmed SARS-CoV-2 infection or an uninfected control (not recorded which). Both conserved end residues are part of each CDR3. D genes are given only for firm matches. Clone size is shown for a subset of rows, as once, few, many or a class of expanded clone.

CDR3aa,CDR3nt,j_gene,d_gene,v_gene,abundance
CASSPGGTSSYEQYF,TGTGCCAGCAGTCCCGGTGGCACAAGCTCCTACGAGCAGTACTTC,TRBJ2-7,-,TRBV28,many
CASNLDFYNEQFF,TGTGCCAGCAACCTGGACTTTTACAATGAGCAGTTCTTC,TRBJ2-1,-,TRBV5-6,-
CASSIGHLNQPQHF,TGTGCCAGTAGTATCGGACATCTCAATCAGCCCCAGCATTTT,TRBJ1-5,-,TRBV19,many
CSVEVTGRYGYTF,TGCAGCGTTGAAGTTACAGGGAGATACGGCTACACCTTC,TRBJ1-2,-,TRBV29-1,once
CASSLGQSSYNEQFF,TGTGCCAGCAGCTTGGGGCAGAGCTCCTACAATGAGCAGTTCTTC,TRBJ2-1,-,TRBV5-6,many
CASSLGSGRNGYEQYF,TGTGCCAGCAGCTTAGGGTCAGGGAGGAACGGATACGAGCAGTACTTC,TRBJ2-7,-,TRBV13,many
CATIRGGYTDTQYF,TGTGCCACCATCCGCGGGGGCTACACAGATACGCAGTATTTT,TRBJ2-3,-,TRBV2,medium-sized
CASSGGSRPYEQYF,TGTGCCAGCAGCGGAGGATCGAGGCCCTACGAGCAGTACTTC,TRBJ2-7,-,TRBV11-3,-
CASSLPSGGVSYEQFF,TGTGCCAGCAGCCTACCTAGCGGGGGGGTGTCATATGAGCAGTTCTTC,TRBJ2-1,TRBD2,TRBV7-6,-
CASSRLGGANSPLHF,TGTGCCAGCAGTCGTTTAGGGGGCGCGAATTCACCCCTCCACTTT,TRBJ1-6,TRBD1,TRBV12-3/TRBV12-4,-